One T cell receptor beta chain is described in this entry. Its target is unknown. The data derive from a study of blood T cells in healthy people across ages. Germline CDR1 and CDR2: SQVTM and ANQGSEA. Trimming cost V 6 bases and J 4 bases, with 18 bases left between them. This CDR3 region has 14 residues. Then a second PCR, running about 6 to 12 cycles, was carried out with a sample-barcoded 5' primer and a J-beta primer mix. TCRdb re-analysed the 5' RACE reads in MiXCR, keeping a single row per CDR3 protein. This table has 1.5 million to 1.8 million distinct CDR3 sequences, under 55% appearing once. Study-wide results and caveats: More naive CD4+ cells and higher diversity were found in long-lived than in aged donors. A conclusive naive versus antigen-experienced comparison was prevented by the unsorted PBMCs.

No fewer than 7 million PBMCs went into each sample. Samples each yielded at least 5 micrograms of total RNA. V is TRBV29-1 and J is TRBJ1-2, with a tentative D call TRBD1 (6 bases). This clonotype was obtained from a woman between 18 and 30 years old in good health. Material for sequencing was blood. The CDR3 here is CSVDATTGTYGYTF. The CDR3 coding sequence is TGCAGCGTCGACGCCACGACAGGAACCTATGGCTACACCTTC.